This T cell receptor beta chain was profiled in a study of T cell clonality in common variable immunodeficiency. The CDR3 totals 15 residues. V was shortened by 2 bases and J by 4 bases, with 13 bases between the two germline ends. Germline assignment: CDR1 SGHRS and CDR2 YFSETQ. The method was immunoSEQ multiplex PCR; TCRdb's version includes in-frame clones alone and lacks a portion of them. The sample shows fewer than 60,000 clones, no singletons; the ten largest hold 2% to 2.5%. Whole-study findings and limits: Links between repertoire features and CVID complications were heterogeneity-limited.

This clone was counted between two and nine times. The antigen remains unidentified. The CDR3 end is not reached by the read, which stops 3 residues before it; the germline J gene fills it in. The receptor's source is a person aged 18 to 70 in good health. The chain combines TRBV5-1 with TRBJ1-5; TRBD1 might be the D (5 bases). The sample taken for sequencing was peripheral blood mononuclear cells. The DNA read from the CDR3 is TGCGCCAGCAGCTTAGGGGTAATTGGGAATCAGCCC. Amino acid sequence: CASSLGVIGNQP. The CDR3 in full is CASSLGVIGNQPQHF. Using reference TRBV5-1 and TRBJ1-5 for the parts outside the CDR3, the full variable domain is KAGVTQTPRYLIKTRGQQVTLSCSPISGHRSVSWYQQTPGQGLQFLFEYFSETQRNKGNFPGRFSGRQFSNSRSEMNVSTLELGDSALYLCASSLGVIGNQPQHFGDGTRLSIL.